This T cell receptor (beta chain) was recovered during a study of blood T cell repertoires in COVID-19. About the study: Material from acute and convalescent COVID-19 was sourced from the United States, Italy and Spain. Sources were T cells, B-cell-depleted T cells, or PBMCs; the material itself was cDNA or gDNA.

Only one count was recorded for this clone. Profiled with immunoSEQ multiplex PCR; TCRdb holds only in-frame clones, not every one. Of 150,000 to 200,000 clones in the sample, about 88% are singletons; the top ten hold over 7%. In germline, CDR1 is LGHNT, CDR2 FRNRAP. This CDR3 region has 14 residues. V was shortened by 1 base and J by 0 bases, with 4 bases between the two germline ends. The sequenced material came from peripheral blood. The sequence was obtained from a woman of 80 years or more in a cohort sampled during active or convalescent COVID-19. The rearrangement links TRBV12-5 to TRBJ2-1, with D unresolved. Written as DNA, the CDR3 is TGTGCTAGTGGTTTGGGCGGCTCCTACAATGAGCAGTTCTTC. It yields the protein CASGLGGSYNEQFF.